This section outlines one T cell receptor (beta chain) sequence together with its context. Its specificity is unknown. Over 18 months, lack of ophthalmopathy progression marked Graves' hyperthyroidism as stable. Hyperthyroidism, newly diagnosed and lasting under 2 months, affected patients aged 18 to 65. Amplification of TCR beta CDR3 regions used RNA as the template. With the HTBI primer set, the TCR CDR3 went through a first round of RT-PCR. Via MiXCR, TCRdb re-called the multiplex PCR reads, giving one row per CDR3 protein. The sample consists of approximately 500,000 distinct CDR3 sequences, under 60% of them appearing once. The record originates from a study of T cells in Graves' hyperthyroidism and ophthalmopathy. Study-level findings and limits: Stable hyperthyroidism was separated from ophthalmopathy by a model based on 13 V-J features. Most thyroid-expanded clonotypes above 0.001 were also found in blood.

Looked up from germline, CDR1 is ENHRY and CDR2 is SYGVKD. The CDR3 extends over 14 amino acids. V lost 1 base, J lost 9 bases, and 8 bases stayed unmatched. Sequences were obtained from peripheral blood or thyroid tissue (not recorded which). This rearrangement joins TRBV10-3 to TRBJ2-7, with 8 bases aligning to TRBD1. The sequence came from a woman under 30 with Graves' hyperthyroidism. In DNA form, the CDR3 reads TGTGCCATCAGTGAGTTGTGGGACAGGAGGGGGCAGTACTTC. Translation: CAISELWDRRGQYF.